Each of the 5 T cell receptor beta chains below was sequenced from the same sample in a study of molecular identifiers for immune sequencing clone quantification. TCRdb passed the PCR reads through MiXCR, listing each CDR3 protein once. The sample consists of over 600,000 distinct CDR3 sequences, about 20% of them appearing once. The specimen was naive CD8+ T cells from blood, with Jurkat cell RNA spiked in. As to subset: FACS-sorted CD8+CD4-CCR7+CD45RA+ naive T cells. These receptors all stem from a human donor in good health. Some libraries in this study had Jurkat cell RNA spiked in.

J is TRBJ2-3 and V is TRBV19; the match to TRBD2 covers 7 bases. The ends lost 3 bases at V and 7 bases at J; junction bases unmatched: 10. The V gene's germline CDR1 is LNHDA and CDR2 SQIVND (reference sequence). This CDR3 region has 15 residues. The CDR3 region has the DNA TGTGCCAGTAGTATCGGCGGGGGTCCCGCTTATACGCAGTATTTT. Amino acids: CASSIGGGPAYTQYF.

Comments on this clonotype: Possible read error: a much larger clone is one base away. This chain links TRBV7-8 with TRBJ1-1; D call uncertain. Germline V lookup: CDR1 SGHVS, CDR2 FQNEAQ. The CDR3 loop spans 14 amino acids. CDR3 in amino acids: CASSKHRVGTEASF. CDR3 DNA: TGTGCCAGCAGCAAACACCGGGTAGGCACTGAAGCTTCCTTT.

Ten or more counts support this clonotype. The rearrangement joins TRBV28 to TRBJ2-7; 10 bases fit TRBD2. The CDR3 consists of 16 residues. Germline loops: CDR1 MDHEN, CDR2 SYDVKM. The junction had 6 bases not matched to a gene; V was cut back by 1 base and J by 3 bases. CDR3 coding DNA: TGTGCCAGCAGTTTATTTTTGGGGACTAGCGTCTACGAGCAGTACTTC. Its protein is CASSLFLGTSVYEQYF.

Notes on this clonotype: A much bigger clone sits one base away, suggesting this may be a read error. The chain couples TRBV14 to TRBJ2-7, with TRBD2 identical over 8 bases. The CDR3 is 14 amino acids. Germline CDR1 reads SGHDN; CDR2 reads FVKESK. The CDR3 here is CASSPGGNPYGQYF. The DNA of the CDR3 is TGTGCCAGCAGCCCGGGGGGGAATCCCTACGGGCAGTACTTC.

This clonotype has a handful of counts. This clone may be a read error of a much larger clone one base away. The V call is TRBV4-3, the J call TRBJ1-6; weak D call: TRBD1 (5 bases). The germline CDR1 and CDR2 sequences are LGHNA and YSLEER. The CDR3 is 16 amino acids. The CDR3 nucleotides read TGCGCCAGCAGCCAAAACCTCCGGGACCCGGATTCACCCTTCCACTTT. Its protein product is CASSQNLRDPDSPFHF.